Included here is one T cell receptor (beta chain) sequence, with context. What it binds is unknown. Amplification used 60 Vbeta primers and 13 Jbeta primers. The data were produced by immunoSEQ multiplex PCR, yet TCRdb's version contains in-frame clones alone and is incomplete. The sample has approximately 210,000 clones; 79% are singletons. The source of the sample is a study of cytomegalovirus exposure and HLA in healthy donors. The germline V gene has CDR1 MNHEY and CDR2 SVGAGI. V lost 4 bases and J 3 bases, leaving 16 bases between the germline ends. The CDR3 loop spans 15 amino acids. Study-level results: Most likely, a cluster of highly shared sequence variants arose as a sequencing artifact. A further, later analysis showed that HLA-associated TCR beta chains (compared with equally common others) were more clonally expanded.

The sample taken for sequencing was PBMCs. The sequence came from a woman aged 50 to 65 in good health and CMV-seronegative. V is TRBV6-5 and J is TRBJ2-7, with a tentative D call TRBD2 (7 bases). The CDR3 is CASSFLRGPYYEQYF. Written as DNA, the CDR3 is TGTGCCAGCAGTTTTTTGCGGGGGCCGTACTACGAGCAGTACTTC.